This record concerns one T cell receptor (beta chain) sequence. Antigen unknown. Template for every sorted-subset replicate PCR totaled about 0.2 ug DNA, some 30,000 T cell genomes. Only in-frame clones appear in the TCRdb table, and some are missing; sequencing was by immunoSEQ multiplex PCR. In the table there are about 660,000 clones, about 74% of which are singletons. The sample belongs to a study of shared clonotypes between healthy human individuals. Overall study: Three CD4 naive, three CD4 memory, two CD8 naive and one CD8 memory plate were used per donor. Notes on the study in general: Non-shared clonotypes had lower generation probabilities than those shared by all four donors. An expected dependence of interdonor clonotype sharing on sequencing depth was noted.

This TCR derives from a woman under 40 in good health. The sample consisted of memory CD4+ T cells sorted from blood. Documented subset: CD45RA-negative fraction.

DNA for the CDR3: TGTGCCAGCCTCGGACAAAACAATCAGCCCCAGCATTTT. This gives the protein CASLGQNNQPQHF. The chain combines TRBV2 with TRBJ1-5, with D tentatively TRBD1 (5 bases). Germline CDR1 SNHLY, CDR2 FYNNEI. V gave up 8 bases and J gave up 3 bases, with 11 bases separating them. The CDR3 is made up of 13 amino acids.